This T cell receptor (beta chain) was found in a study of T cell responses to AZD1222 COVID-19 vaccine. This clone has a single count. Its matching antigen is unknown. TCRdb keeps only in-frame clones here, not all; method: immunoSEQ multiplex PCR. This sample yields about 85,000 clones, of which around 90% are seen a single time; under 7% belongs to the top ten. Trimming took off 1 base at V and 1 base at J, with 8 bases between the two ends. The CDR3 length is 15 residues. Per germline, CDR1 SGHTA and CDR2 FQGNSA. Study-level results: Two AZD1222 doses significantly raised spike-specific TCR breadth and depth over controls. The sample set comprised mostly white British donors with more females, and clonal diversity was possibly underestimated.

The specimen comprised peripheral blood, sampled on day 0 of AZD1222 vaccination. The clonotype was recovered from an adult in good health. The V call is TRBV7-2, the J call TRBJ1-5; unclear D gene. CDR3 nucleotide sequence: TGTGCCAGCAGCTTAGGCCCGGGGAGCAATCAGCCCCAGCATTTT. Its protein product is CASSLGPGSNQPQHF.